The text below deals with one T cell receptor beta chain. Its antigen is as yet unknown. This PCR relied on a set of 60 Vbeta primers and 13 Jbeta primers. Original processing notes: Later, 65 million to 85 million unique TCR beta chains were counted in an analysis, and roughly 11 million of them were shared. Sequencing was performed with immunoSEQ multiplex PCR; in TCRdb, only in-frame clones are kept and a portion is missing. V and J calls and clone size come straight from that table; D and trimming were deduced from the DNA. This sample yields approximately 280,000 clones, of which approximately 90% are seen a single time; about 2.3% belongs to the top ten. V dropped 4 bases and J dropped 2 bases, with 8 bases sitting between them. The CDR3 sequence is 13 residues long. From germline, CDR1 is SNHLY and CDR2 FYNNEI. These data originate in a study of cytomegalovirus exposure and HLA in healthy donors. General observations from the study: Indistinguishable V segments such as TRBV6-2 and TRBV6-3 were excluded. The study labeled 150 to 200 TCR beta chains cytomegalovirus-associated.

The TCR originated in a woman aged 18-35 years in good health and CMV-seronegative. Source material: PBMCs. The chain couples TRBV2 to TRBJ1-2; D gene ambiguous. The CDR3 DNA reads as TGTGCCAGCAGTGTATTGGGCAACTATGGCTACACCTTC. Its translation: CASSVLGNYGYTF.